The 5 T cell receptor beta chains presented below share a single source sample, sequenced in a study of identical twins. From the 5' RACE reads, TCRdb called clonotypes with MiXCR, one entry per CDR3 protein. The profile shows about 530,000 distinct CDR3 sequences, approximately 20% of them singletons. The same data also contributed to another study, on yellow fever vaccine responses in identical twins.

Sequencing used CD4+ T cells sorted from blood. The receptors were gathered from a woman aged 18-29 years in good health.

This clonotype has just a few counts. V gene TRBV5-1 combines with J gene TRBJ2-3, with D possibly TRBD2 on 6 matching bases. In germline, CDR1 is SGHRS, CDR2 YFSETQ. V shed 0 bases and J shed 0 bases, with 14 bases lying between them. This CDR3 contains 17 residues. The CDR3 here is CASSLGPRDFSTDTQYF. CDR3 in DNA: TGCGCCAGCAGCTTGGGCCCCCGGGACTTTAGCACAGATACGCAGTATTTT.

This sequence joins TRBV6-1 and TRBJ2-7; D is perhaps TRBD2 (7 bases). Germline CDR1 MNHNS, CDR2 SASEGT. The CDR3 totals 13 residues. V gave up 7 bases and J gave up 4 bases, with 14 bases separating them. In DNA form, the CDR3 reads TGTGCCAGCATCCCGGGGGGCGAATACGAGCAGTACTTC. As protein: CASIPGGEYEQYF.

V usage is TRBV5-1 and J usage is TRBJ2-3, with 7 bases aligning to TRBD1. The J segment lost 2 bases and the V segment lost 1 base, leaving 4 bases of the junction unmatched. The length of the CDR3 is 15 residues. Germline assignment: CDR1 SGHRS and CDR2 YFSETQ. CDR3 in DNA: TGCGCCAGCAGCTTGAATGGACAGGACACAGATACGCAGTATTTT. Protein sequence: CASSLNGQDTDTQYF.

The chain combines TRBV29-1 with TRBJ2-5, with D uncertain. CDR1 and CDR2 from the germline V gene are SQVTM and ANQGSEA. With 4 bases removed from V and 4 bases from J, the gap between germline ends came to 13 bases. The CDR3 sequence is 13 residues long. The CDR3 DNA is TGCAGCGTTGTTTGGAAAGTCCGAGAGACCCAGTACTTC. Translating it yields CSVVWKVRETQYF.

The gene calls are TRBV5-1 and TRBJ2-2, with 11 bases aligning to TRBD1. This CDR3 has 16 amino acids. CDR1 is SGHRS and CDR2 is YFSETQ in the germline V gene. V was pared by 3 bases and J by 2 bases, with 3 bases of the junction left unmatched. The CDR3 spells CASSWGTGGNTGELFF. The CDR3 DNA reads as TGCGCCAGCAGCTGGGGGACAGGGGGTAACACCGGGGAGCTGTTTTTT. Looking up the rest from reference TRBV5-1 and TRBJ2-2 gives the full variable domain: KAGVTQTPRYLIKTRGQQVTLSCSPISGHRSVSWYQQTPGQGLQFLFEYFSETQRNKGNFPGRFSGRQFSNSRSEMNVSTLELGDSALYLCASSWGTGGNTGELFFGEGSRLTVL.